Each of the 32 T cell receptor beta chains below was sequenced from the same sample in a study of blood T cell repertoires in COVID-19. Sequenced by immunoSEQ multiplex PCR; TCRdb stores in-frame clones only, minus some. The sample lists a few hundred thousand clones, 90% to 95% occurring once. The material sequenced was PBMCs or T cells enriched from blood (not recorded which). These receptors all come from a human donor in a cohort exposed to, infected with or recovered from COVID-19 (not recorded which). The donor label of this sample is uncertain.

The CDR3 loop reads CSASGGGIKNIQYF. The CDR3 DNA sequence: TGCAGTGCTAGTGGCGGGGGGATCAAAAACATTCAGTACTTC. This chain connects TRBV20-1 to TRBJ2-4; 8 bases map to TRBD2. Germline assignment: CDR1 DFQATT and CDR2 SNEGSKA (reference sequence). The CDR3 is 14 residues long. With V trimmed by 3 bases and J by 3 bases, 4 bases remained unmatched.

The sample holds a few counts of this clone. The rearrangement uses TRBV6-5 and TRBJ2-1, with D possibly TRBD2 on 5 matching bases. Trimming took 2 bases from V and 0 from J, leaving 8 bases between them. The germline CDR1 and CDR2 sequences are MNHEY and SVGAGI. The CDR3 has 15 amino acids. CDR3 in amino acids: CASSYKDFSYNEQFF. In DNA, the CDR3 is TGTGCCAGCAGTTACAAGGACTTCTCCTACAATGAGCAGTTCTTC.

This clone was found a few times. The chain couples TRBV4-2 to TRBJ2-7; 11 nucleotides align to TRBD2. The CDR3 runs to 14 residues. The V and J ends lost 5 bases and 1 base, in that order; junction bases with no gene match: 1. Germline V gives CDR1 LGHNA, CDR2 YNFKEQ. Here the CDR3 reads CASSRTSGSYEQYF. The CDR3, as DNA: TGTGCCAGCAGCAGGACTAGCGGGTCCTACGAGCAGTACTTC.

The chain employs TRBV27 and TRBJ2-2; D not certain. Germline V gives CDR1 MNHEY, CDR2 SMNVEV (reference sequence). This CDR3 is built from 14 residues. Trimming stripped 5 bases from V and 0 bases from J, with 7 bases between. The CDR3 sequence: CASSPDTNTGELFF. CDR3 nucleotides: TGTGCCAGCAGTCCCGACACGAACACCGGGGAGCTGTTTTTT.

The chain employs TRBV6-6 and TRBJ1-1; D call uncertain. The germline V and J ends were trimmed by 6 bases and 1 base, with 12 bases remaining between them. The CDR3 runs 14 residues. From germline, CDR1 is MNHNY and CDR2 SVGAGI (reference sequence). Here the CDR3 reads CASSRAAENTEAFF. The CDR3 DNA reads as TGTGCCAGCAGCCGCGCGGCAGAGAACACTGAAGCTTTCTTT.

V gene TRBV4-3 combines with J gene TRBJ2-3; maybe TRBD2 (7 bases). The CDR3 is 16 residues long. The V end was cut by 0 bases, the J end by 7 bases, with 17 bases between. Germline loops: CDR1 LGHNA, CDR2 YSLEER. CDR3 residues: CASSQDSAGASYTQYF. The CDR3 region has the DNA TGCGCCAGCAGCCAAGACTCCGCGGGGGCCAGTTATACGCAGTATTTT.

The CDR3 DNA reads as TGCGCCAGCAGCTTCACAGGATTGAACACTGAAGCTTTCTTT. Its protein is CASSFTGLNTEAFF. The rearrangement links TRBV5-1 to TRBJ1-1; tentatively, D is TRBD1 (5 bases). V was pared by 2 bases and J by 0 bases, with 8 bases between. This CDR3 comprises 14 residues. Germline CDR1 is SGHRS and CDR2 is YFSETQ.

J is TRBJ2-5 and V is TRBV2; D gene uncertain. Germline V gene data show CDR1 as SNHLY and CDR2 as FYNNEI. V was clipped by 2 bases and J by 1 base, with 8 bases between them. CDR3 length equals 14 residues. CDR3 loop: CASSEITIQETQYF. The CDR3 bases are TGTGCCAGCAGTGAAATTACTATCCAAGAGACCCAGTACTTC. The complete variable domain, with remaining parts taken from reference TRBV2 and TRBJ2-5, reads EPEVTQTPSHQVTQMGQEVILRCVPISNHLYFYWYRQILGQKVEFLVSFYNNEISEKSEIFDDQFSVERPDGSNFTLKIRSTKLEDSAMYFCASSEITIQETQYFGPGTRLLVL.

The V and J genes are TRBV3-1 (or the pseudogene TRBV3-2) and TRBJ1-2, with 7 nucleotides matching TRBD1. The CDR3 covers 16 residues. Per germline, CDR1 LGHDT and CDR2 YNNKEL (reference sequence). Unmatched junction bases numbered 12, after V lost 7 bases and J lost 1 base. CDR3 in amino acids: CASTQRTGDINYGYTF. The CDR3 DNA reads TGTGCCAGCACCCAGCGAACAGGGGATATTAACTATGGCTACACCTTC.

This rearrangement joins TRBV12-5 to TRBJ2-3; 9 positions match TRBD2. Germline assignment: CDR1 LGHNT and CDR2 FRNRAP. Trimming removed 0 bases from V and 2 bases from J; junction bases left unmatched: 9. This CDR3 has 18 amino acids. The CDR3 DNA is TGTGCTAGTGGTTTGGTAAGGGCAGCGGGGGGAACCACAGATACGCAGTATTTT. It is translated as CASGLVRAAGGTTDTQYF.

This clone appeared once. This chain joins TRBV25-1 and TRBJ1-1; possible D gene TRBD1, 5 bases. Germline V lookup: CDR1 MGHDK, CDR2 SYGVNS. The V end lost 4 bases, the J end lost 5 bases, and 11 bases lay between the germline ends. The CDR3 length is 13 residues. CDR3: CASSARAGTEAFF. CDR3 coding DNA: TGTGCCAGCAGTGCCAGGGCCGGGACTGAAGCTTTCTTT. Combining the CDR3 with reference TRBV25-1 and TRBJ1-1 gives the whole variable domain EADIYQTPRYLVIGTGKKITLECSQTMGHDKMYWYQQDPGMELHLIHYSYGVNSTEKGDLSSESTVSRIRTEHFPLTLESARPSHTSQYLCASSARAGTEAFFGQGTRLTVV.

This clone was picked up one time. The rearrangement uses TRBV5-1 and TRBJ2-1; D is possibly TRBD1 (6 bases). The CDR3 spans 15 residues. Between the trimmed V and J ends, which lost 4 bases and 2 bases, there was a span of 13 bases. CDR1 and CDR2 from the germline V gene are SGHRS and YFSETQ. In DNA form, the CDR3 reads TGCGCCAGCAGCACCCAGGGGCCGACCTACAATGAGCAGTTCTTC. Its translation is CASSTQGPTYNEQFF.

V gene TRBV14 combines with J gene TRBJ2-1; TRBD1 agrees at 9 bases. J was trimmed by 7 bases and V by 4 bases; bases with no gene match: 8. Germline V gene lookup returns CDR1 SGHDN and CDR2 FVKESK. CDR3 size: 15 residues. CDR3 bases: TGTGCCAGCAGCCTTCCAGGACAGGGGAAAAATGAGCAGTTCTTC. Residues: CASSLPGQGKNEQFF.

V gene TRBV12-5 combines with J gene TRBJ1-4; the match to TRBD1 covers 10 bases. Trimming at V came to 6 bases and at J to 9 bases, leaving 7 bases not matched to a gene. CDR1 is LGHNT and CDR2 is FRNRAP in the germline V gene. CDR3 length equals 14 residues. CDR3 residues: CASGSDRGRKKLFF. CDR3 nucleotide sequence: TGTGCTAGTGGCTCCGACAGGGGGCGTAAAAAACTGTTTTTT.

This clone was counted once. The chain carries TRBV10-1 and TRBJ2-2; D is ambiguous. Trimming cost V 2 bases and J 2 bases, with 3 bases left between them. CDR1 and CDR2 from the germline V gene are WNHNN and SYGVQD (reference sequence). The CDR3 is 13 residues long. CDR3 in amino acids: CASSEGNTGELFF. The CDR3, as DNA: TGCGCCAGCAGTGAGGGCAACACCGGGGAGCTGTTTTTT.

This chain uses TRBV6-5 with TRBJ1-6; D is perhaps TRBD1 (5 bases). CDR1 and CDR2 from the germline V gene are MNHEY and SVGAGI. Trimming shortened V by 0 bases and J by 13 bases, and 7 bases separated the two germline ends. The CDR3 has 12 amino acids. The CDR3 loop reads CASSYSGGPLHF. The CDR3 DNA is TGTGCCAGCAGTTACTCGGGGGGGCCCCTCCACTTT.

This chain connects TRBV12-3 or TRBV12-4 to TRBJ1-2; no firm D call. The V and J ends lost 4 bases and 4 bases respectively, with 7 bases between them. The CDR3 is made up of 12 amino acids. As DNA, the CDR3 is TGTGCCAGCAGTTACGGAGGCTATGGCTACACCTTC. Encoded protein: CASSYGGYGYTF.

This chain connects TRBV24-1 to TRBJ1-2; D is undetermined. The germline V gene has CDR1 KGHDR and CDR2 SFDVKD. The germline V and J ends were trimmed by 7 bases and 6 bases, with 17 bases remaining between them. The length of the CDR3 is 14 residues. The CDR3 coding sequence is TGTGCCACCAGGGGAGTGGGGATAGGGCATGGCTACACCTTC. Translated: CATRGVGIGHGYTF.

The chain uses TRBV7-9 and TRBJ2-5; the match to TRBD2 covers 10 bases. This CDR3 region has 15 residues. In germline, CDR1 is SEHNR, CDR2 FQNEAQ (reference sequence). Unmatched junction bases numbered 4, after V lost 5 bases and J lost 1 base. The CDR3 sequence: CASSELAGLQETQYF. CDR3 DNA: TGTGCCAGCAGCGAACTAGCGGGGCTCCAAGAGACCCAGTACTTC.

V usage is TRBV3-1 (or the pseudogene TRBV3-2) and J usage is TRBJ1-1; D remains ambiguous. V lost 2 bases and J 9 bases, leaving 10 bases between the germline ends. This CDR3 region has 12 residues. Germline-derived CDR1 and CDR2 are LGHDT and YNNKEL (reference sequence). CDR3 nucleotides: TGTGCCAGCAGCCAAAAGGAGACTAAAGCTTTCTTT. Its translation is CASSQKETKAFF.

The chain uses TRBV30 and TRBJ1-2; D unclear. Trimming took off 0 bases at V and 6 bases at J, with 11 bases between the two ends. This CDR3 spans 13 amino acids. Looked up from germline, CDR1 is GTSNPN and CDR2 is SVGIG (reference sequence). The CDR3 protein is CAWSVGPVDGYTF. CDR3 bases: TGTGCCTGGAGTGTTGGGCCCGTGGATGGCTACACCTTC.

This chain connects TRBV10-2 to TRBJ1-3, with 9 nucleotides matching TRBD1. Germline V gene lookup returns CDR1 WSHSY and CDR2 SAAADI. The CDR3 spans 15 residues. The V segment lost 5 bases and the J segment 3 bases; nucleotides outside the gene matches: 5. The CDR3 DNA reads as TGCGCCAGCAGTAAACAGGGGGCAGATGGAAACACCATATATTTT. This encodes CASSKQGADGNTIYF.

The gene calls are TRBV4-3 and TRBJ1-2; a possible D gene is TRBD1 (5 bases). V lost 2 bases and J lost 7, with 14 bases in between. The germline V gene encodes CDR1 LGHNA and CDR2 YSLEER. This CDR3 spans 14 amino acids. The CDR3 region is CASSQQLGVGGYTF. CDR3 bases: TGCGCCAGCAGCCAACAGCTAGGGGTGGGTGGCTACACCTTC.

This sequence joins TRBV5-5 and TRBJ2-2; possible D gene TRBD2, 5 bases. This CDR3 spans 15 amino acids. Deletions cut 2 bases from V and 2 bases from J, with 10 bases between. CDR1 and CDR2 (germline): SGHKS, YYEKEE (reference sequence). The CDR3 loop reads CASSFEGTNTGELFF. DNA for the CDR3: TGTGCCAGCAGCTTTGAGGGAACCAACACCGGGGAGCTGTTTTTT.

V is TRBV5-6 and J is TRBJ1-6; 8 bases match TRBD1. V shed 3 bases, J shed 7 bases, and the junction held 3 bases outside the gene matches. The CDR3 runs 14 residues. The germline CDR1 and CDR2 sequences are SGHDT and YYEEEE. The CDR3 is CASSSDRENSPLHF. DNA of the CDR3: TGTGCCAGCAGCTCGGACAGGGAGAATTCACCCCTCCACTTT.

The chain uses TRBV6-2 or TRBV6-3 and TRBJ2-2, with 7 bases fitting TRBD2. The germline CDR1 and CDR2 sequences are MNHEY and SVGEGT. This CDR3 has 20 residues. V trimming: 0 bases; J trimming: 3 bases; junction bases outside the gene matches: 16. The CDR3, as DNA: TGTGCCAGCAGTTACTCGTTATCCCAACCCCGACGGGGGGACACCGGGGAGCTGTTTTTT. Translated, it gives CASSYSLSQPRRGDTGELFF.

The chain couples TRBV30 to TRBJ2-7; 8 bases are a match to TRBD1. Germline CDR1 and CDR2: GTSNPN and SVGIG (reference sequence). The CDR3 runs 15 residues. The trim removed 5 bases at V and 1 base at J, leaving 10 bases unmatched. In nucleotides, the CDR3 is TGTGCCTGGGCCAACCTACGGGACAGGTCCTACGAGCAGTACTTC. Translated, it gives CAWANLRDRSYEQYF.

The chain couples TRBV30 to TRBJ2-5; TRBD2 matches 9 bases. This CDR3 region has 17 residues. The V gene end was trimmed by 3 bases and the J gene end by 3 bases; junction bases not matched to a gene: 14. CDR1 is GTSNPN and CDR2 is SVGIG in the germline V gene (reference sequence). The CDR3 sequence is CAWSWGGGDLRKETQYF. The DNA for the CDR3 is TGTGCCTGGAGCTGGGGCGGGGGGGATTTGCGTAAAGAGACCCAGTACTTC.

The chain has TRBV7-9 and TRBJ2-1; D possibly corresponds to TRBD1 (5 bases). V lost 1 base to trimming and J lost 7 bases, with 5 bases between them. The CDR3 consists of 12 residues. Germline CDR1 is SEHNR and CDR2 is FQNEAQ (reference sequence). The CDR3 loop reads CASSLEGNEQFF. The CDR3 nucleotides read TGTGCCAGCAGCTTAGAGGGGAATGAGCAGTTCTTC. Together with reference TRBV7-9 and TRBJ2-1, the CDR3 gives the full variable domain: DTGVSQNPRHKITKRGQNVTFRCDPISEHNRLYWYRQTLGQGPEFLTYFQNEAQLEKSRLLSDRFSAERPKGSFSTLEIQRTEQGDSAMYLCASSLEGNEQFFGPGTRLTVL.

The V gene is TRBV12-3 or TRBV12-4, the J gene TRBJ1-1; tentative D call: TRBD1 (6 bases). Trimming pared 5 bases from V and 1 base from J, leaving 8 bases between. The CDR3 runs 13 residues. DNA of the CDR3: TGTGCCAGCAGTGGGACACCGAACACTGAAGCTTTCTTT. This codes for CASSGTPNTEAFF.

In this sample, this clone turned up once. The chain joins TRBV3-1 (or the pseudogene TRBV3-2) to TRBJ1-2; 7 bases match TRBD1. This CDR3 has 12 amino acids. The V and J ends lost 8 bases and 9 bases, in that order; junction bases with no gene match: 9. Germline CDR1 LGHDT, CDR2 YNNKEL (reference sequence). The CDR3 DNA follows: TGTGCCAGCCATGGGCGACAGGGAAGCTACACCTTC. As protein: CASHGRQGSYTF.

The chain links TRBV5-1 to TRBJ1-4, with D tentatively TRBD1 (6 bases). The CDR3 totals 15 residues. V lost 0 bases and J lost 1, with 7 bases in between. The germline gives CDR1 SGHRS, CDR2 YFSETQ. For the CDR3, the DNA is TGCGCCAGCAGCTTGGGGACAGTAACTAATGAAAAACTGTTTTTT. This sequence encodes CASSLGTVTNEKLFF. Variable domain in full (rest from reference TRBV5-1 and TRBJ1-4): KAGVTQTPRYLIKTRGQQVTLSCSPISGHRSVSWYQQTPGQGLQFLFEYFSETQRNKGNFPGRFSGRQFSNSRSEMNVSTLELGDSALYLCASSLGTVTNEKLFFGSGTQLSVL.